These T cell receptor beta chains were read from a single sample in a study of CD8 T cells in Susac syndrome. Each CDR3 protein gets one entry after TCRdb re-called the immunoSEQ multiplex PCR reads with MiXCR. Of a few hundred thousand distinct CDR3 sequences in the sample, 90% to 95% were seen once. The sample was CD4+ T cells from PBMCs. The origin of the receptors is a human donor with multiple sclerosis. Both conserved end residues are part of each CDR3. The D gene is left open where the match is weak. Clone sizes are given selectively: once, few, many, or a class where the clone is expanded.

NA	NA	TRBV21-1	TRBJ2-1	CASSKGGADEQFF	TGTGCCAGCAGCAAAGGTGGGGCGGATGAGCAGTTCTTC
TRBD2	NA	TRBV10-1	TRBJ2-3	CASREGLARTDTQYF	TGCGCCAGCAGGGAAGGACTAGCGCGCACAGATACGCAGTATTTT
NA	NA	TRBV2	TRBJ2-7	CASSEMGARRAYYEQYF	TGTGCCAGCAGCGAAATGGGGGCCCGCAGGGCCTACTACGAGCAGTACTTC
NA	once	TRBV20-1	TRBJ2-3	CSAPDPVIADTQYF	TGCAGTGCTCCAGACCCAGTCATCGCAGATACGCAGTATTTT
NA	NA	TRBV29-1	TRBJ2-5	CSVEPVWQPKETQYF	TGCAGCGTTGAACCAGTTTGGCAGCCAAAAGAGACCCAGTACTTC
NA	NA	TRBV2	TRBJ1-4	CASSATAATNEKLFF	TGTGCCAGCAGCGCTACAGCGGCAACTAATGAAAAACTGTTTTTT
TRBD1	NA	TRBV15	TRBJ2-1	CATSGHDRGLGNEQFF	TGTGCCACCAGCGGACATGACAGGGGGCTGGGGAATGAGCAGTTCTTC
NA	NA	TRBV3-1	TRBJ1-1	CASSQVRTMRAFF	TGTGCCAGCAGCCAAGTACGGACAATGCGGGCTTTCTTT
TRBD2	NA	TRBV15	TRBJ2-3	CATSASGTSTDTQYF	TGTGCCACCAGCGCGAGCGGGACTAGCACAGATACGCAGTATTTT
NA	NA	TRBV6-1	TRBJ2-6	CASSAGYPGANVLTF	TGTGCCAGCAGCGCAGGGTACCCTGGGGCCAACGTCCTGACTTTC
NA	NA	TRBV29-1	TRBJ2-3	CSTDGSWGKSTDTQYF	TGCAGTACCGATGGGTCTTGGGGAAAGTCCACAGATACGCAGTATTTT
TRBD1	NA	TRBV28	TRBJ1-2	CASRSRDRGPDTF	TGTGCCAGCAGGAGCCGGGACAGGGGGCCGGACACCTTC
NA	NA	TRBV7-9	TRBJ1-1	CASSLPTGASEAFF	TGTGCCAGCAGCTTACCCACCGGGGCTTCTGAAGCTTTCTTT
TRBD1	NA	TRBV28	TRBJ1-5	CASSSRQGGQPQHF	TGTGCCAGCAGTTCTAGACAGGGAGGGCAGCCCCAGCATTTT
NA	NA	TRBV9	TRBJ2-3	CASSVVANPDTQYF	TGTGCCAGCAGCGTAGTGGCTAATCCAGATACGCAGTATTTT
NA	NA	TRBV9	TRBJ1-2	CASRTANSYGYTF	TGTGCCAGCAGGACAGCCAATTCGTACGGCTACACCTTC
TRBD1	NA	TRBV2	TRBJ2-3	CASSEAGTGGSDTQYF	TGTGCCAGCAGTGAGGCAGGGACAGGGGGCTCTGATACGCAGTATTTT
NA	NA	TRBV10-3	TRBJ1-2	CAISATGSNYGYTF	TGTGCCATCAGTGCCACAGGGTCTAACTATGGCTACACCTTC
TRBD1	NA	TRBV9	TRBJ1-4	CASSTPGTGEKLFF	TGTGCCAGCAGCACTCCCGGGACAGGAGAAAAACTGTTTTTT
NA	NA	TRBV19	TRBJ2-6	CASSIRTSAGANVLTF	TGTGCCAGTAGTATCAGGACGTCGGCTGGGGCCAACGTCCTGACTTTC
TRBD1	NA	TRBV6-1	TRBJ2-7	CASSGGSGTGDYEQYF	TGTGCCAGCAGTGGAGGATCCGGGACAGGGGACTACGAGCAGTACTTC
NA	NA	TRBV28	TRBJ1-5	CASSLNFQRNQPQHF	TGTGCCAGCAGTTTAAATTTTCAGAGAAATCAGCCCCAGCATTTT
NA	NA	TRBV27	TRBJ1-4	CASSLSLPTNEKLFF	TGTGCCAGCAGTCTATCCCTTCCAACTAATGAAAAACTGTTTTTT
TRBD2	NA	TRBV7-3	TRBJ2-2	CASTTSGGNAGELFF	TGTGCCAGCACAACTAGCGGGGGTAACGCCGGGGAGCTGTTTTTT
NA	NA	TRBV24-1	TRBJ2-3	CATSGGVSTDTQYF	TGTGCCACCAGTGGTGGAGTTAGCACAGATACGCAGTATTTT
TRBD2	NA	TRBV7-9	TRBJ2-3	CASSLARLAGGLPTDTQYF	TGTGCCAGCAGCTTAGCGCGGTTAGCGGGGGGCCTTCCCACAGATACGCAGTATTTT
NA	NA	TRBV5-1	TRBJ1-2	CASSLAGLGPGYTF	TGCGCCAGCAGCTTGGCCGGGTTGGGTCCTGGCTACACCTTC
NA	NA	TRBV7-9	TRBJ1-2	CASSLGMIPYGYTF	TGTGCCAGCAGCTTAGGTATGATCCCTTATGGCTACACCTTC
NA	once	TRBV19	TRBJ1-3	CASSRGQNSGNTIYF	TGTGCCAGTAGTAGAGGACAGAACTCTGGAAACACCATATATTTT
NA	NA	TRBV30	TRBJ2-2	CAWSATGYGNTGELFF	TGTGCCTGGAGTGCTACAGGGTACGGGAACACCGGGGAGCTGTTTTTT
TRBD1	NA	TRBV5-1	TRBJ2-5	CASSLAIGQGRETQYF	TGCGCCAGCAGCTTGGCCATCGGACAGGGTAGAGAGACCCAGTACTTC
TRBD2	NA	TRBV6-2/TRBV6-3	TRBJ2-1	CASRDNSGSFYNEQFF	TGTGCCAGCAGAGATAATAGCGGGTCCTTCTACAATGAGCAGTTCTTC
TRBD1	NA	TRBV24-1	TRBJ2-5	CATRGGDRGLGPQYF	TGTGCCACCAGGGGAGGGGACAGGGGGCTAGGGCCCCAGTACTTC
TRBD2	NA	TRBV4-2	TRBJ2-1	CASSQLGTSGDLYNEQFF	TGTGCCAGCAGCCAATTGGGGACTAGCGGGGACTTGTACAATGAGCAGTTCTTC
NA	NA	TRBV5-1	TRBJ2-3	CASSYNGGQFRTDTQYF	TGCGCCAGCAGCTACAATGGAGGGCAATTCCGCACAGATACGCAGTATTTT
NA	NA	TRBV24-1	TRBJ1-1	CATSDSGRAKQAEAFF	TGTGCCACCAGTGATTCGGGCCGCGCCAAGCAAGCTGAAGCTTTCTTT
NA	NA	TRBV7-2	TRBJ2-1	CASSHTSYGQFF	TGTGCCAGCAGCCACACTAGCTACGGGCAGTTCTTC
NA	NA	TRBV5-6	TRBJ1-1	CASRFGSWLGMNTEAFF	TGTGCCAGCAGGTTTGGGTCCTGGTTGGGAATGAACACTGAAGCTTTCTTT
NA	NA	TRBV4-2	TRBJ2-2	CASSQDISFAGELFF	TGTGCCAGCAGCCAAGATATTAGTTTCGCCGGGGAGCTGTTTTTT
NA	NA	TRBV7-9	TRBJ2-4	CASSLGAKNIQYF	TGTGCCAGCAGCTTAGGGGCCAAAAACATTCAGTACTTC
NA	NA	TRBV10-1	TRBJ2-2	CASRRDLDGGELFF	TGCGCCAGCAGGCGGGACTTGGACGGCGGGGAGCTGTTTTTT
NA	few	TRBV3-1	TRBJ2-2	CASSHNTGELFF	TGTGCCAGCAGTCATAACACCGGGGAGCTGTTTTTT
NA	NA	TRBV6-2/TRBV6-3	TRBJ2-7	CASSYTQATLYEQYF	TGTGCCAGCAGTTACACCCAGGCCACCCTCTACGAGCAGTACTTC
NA	NA	TRBV5-1	TRBJ1-4	CASSSEPTNEKLFF	TGCGCCAGCAGCTCAGAGCCGACTAATGAAAAACTGTTTTTT
NA	NA	TRBV19	TRBJ1-5	CASSIRTSNQPQHF	TGTGCCAGTAGTATCCGGACTAGCAATCAGCCCCAGCATTTT
NA	NA	TRBV19	TRBJ2-4	CASRRGNIQYF	TGTGCCAGTAGGAGGGGAAACATTCAGTACTTC
TRBD1	NA	TRBV11-1	TRBJ2-7	CASRRDRNSYEQYF	TGTGCCAGCAGGAGGGACAGGAACTCCTACGAGCAGTACTTC